This T cell receptor beta chain stems from a study of siplizumab effects on memory and regulatory T cells. The study, taken as a whole, reports: Naive T cells seemed more diverse than memory cells; they also seemed major alloresponse contributors.

Here immunoSEQ multiplex PCR was the method, and the copy in TCRdb shows in-frame clones only, minus some. The profile covers 90,000 to 130,000 clones, with 80% to 95% appearing a single time and approximately 1.2% taken by the ten largest. Trimming cost V 5 bases and J 4 bases, with 11 bases left between them. Germline assignment: CDR1 LNHDA and CDR2 SQIVND (reference sequence). This CDR3 spans 13 amino acids. Details on this clone: Its antigen is not known.

The TCR originated in a human donor in good health. The sequencing sample was made of CD4+ T cells sorted from blood. The rearrangement joins TRBV19 to TRBJ2-5, with D perhaps given as TRBD1 or TRBD2 (5 bases each). Here the CDR3 reads CASSRGVRETQYF. The CDR3 nucleotides are TGTGCCAGTAGTCGAGGGGTTCGAGAGACCCAGTACTTC.